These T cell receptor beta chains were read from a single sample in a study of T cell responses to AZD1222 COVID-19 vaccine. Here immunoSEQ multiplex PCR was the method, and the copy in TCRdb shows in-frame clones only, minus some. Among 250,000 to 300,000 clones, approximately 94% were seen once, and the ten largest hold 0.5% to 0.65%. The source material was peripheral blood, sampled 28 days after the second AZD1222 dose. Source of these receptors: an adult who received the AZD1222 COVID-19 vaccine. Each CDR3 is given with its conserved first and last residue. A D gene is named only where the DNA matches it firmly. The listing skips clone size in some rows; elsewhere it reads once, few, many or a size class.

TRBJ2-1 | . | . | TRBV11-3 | CASSFSGVYNEQFF | TGTGCCAGCAGCTTCTCAGGGGTCTACAATGAGCAGTTCTTC
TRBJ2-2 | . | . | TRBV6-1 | CASSEWVGARNTGELFF | TGTGCCAGCAGTGAATGGGTAGGGGCCCGTAACACCGGGGAGCTGTTTTTT
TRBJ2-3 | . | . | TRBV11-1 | CASSSGGPTSTDTQYF | TGTGCCAGCAGTTCCGGGGGGCCCACTAGCACAGATACGCAGTATTTT
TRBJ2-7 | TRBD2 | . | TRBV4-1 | CASSPSRGASGYEQYF | TGCGCCAGCAGCCCATCCCGGGGGGCTAGCGGGTACGAGCAGTACTTC
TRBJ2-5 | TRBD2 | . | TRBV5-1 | CASSSLTSEETQYF | TGCGCCAGCAGCTCTTTGACTAGCGAGGAGACCCAGTACTTC
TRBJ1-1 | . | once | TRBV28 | CASFGWGTEAFF | TGTGCCAGCTTTGGTTGGGGGACTGAAGCTTTCTTT
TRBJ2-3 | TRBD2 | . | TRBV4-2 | CASSHGVAGGPGTDTQYF | TGTGCCAGCAGCCACGGGGTAGCGGGGGGGCCGGGCACAGATACGCAGTATTTT
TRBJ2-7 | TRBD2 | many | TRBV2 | CASSESPGGHHEQYF | TGTGCCAGCAGTGAATCTCCGGGGGGGCACCACGAGCAGTACTTC
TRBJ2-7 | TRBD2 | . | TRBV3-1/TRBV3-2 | CASSLSSGSYEQYF | TGTGCCAGCAGCCTCTCTAGCGGGAGTTACGAGCAGTACTTC
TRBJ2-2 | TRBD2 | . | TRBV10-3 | CAISESPGLAGVAVGELFF | TGTGCCATCAGTGAAAGCCCGGGGCTAGCGGGAGTAGCGGTCGGGGAGCTGTTTTTT
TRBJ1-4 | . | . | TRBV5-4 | CASSLQGGGEKLFF | TGTGCCAGCAGCTTACAGGGAGGGGGTGAAAAACTGTTTTTT
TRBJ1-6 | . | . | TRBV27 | CASSLSWGYGSPLHF | TGTGCCAGCAGTTTATCATGGGGATACGGTTCACCCCTCCACTTT
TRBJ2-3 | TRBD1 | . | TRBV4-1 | CASSQVLAGGADTQYF | TGCGCCAGCAGCCAAGTATTGGCAGGGGGCGCAGATACGCAGTATTTT
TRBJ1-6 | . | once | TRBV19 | CASSMRDSPLHF | TGTGCCAGTAGTATGAGGGATTCACCCCTCCACTTT
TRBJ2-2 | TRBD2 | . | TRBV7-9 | CASAGGANTGELFF | TGTGCCAGCGCGGGGGGTGCGAACACCGGGGAGCTGTTTTTT
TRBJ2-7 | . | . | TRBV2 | CASSDQGTGYEQYF | TGTGCCAGCAGTGACCAGGGCACTGGGTACGAGCAGTACTTC
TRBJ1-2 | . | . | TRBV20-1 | CSAPDIGGYTF | TGCAGTGCTCCGGACATCGGAGGCTACACCTTC
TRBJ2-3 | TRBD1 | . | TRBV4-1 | CASSQEWTGGGEDTQYF | TGCGCCAGCAGCCAAGAGTGGACAGGGGGAGGTGAGGATACGCAGTATTTT
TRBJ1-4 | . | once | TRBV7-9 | CASSKGRFTEKLFF | TGTGCCAGCAGCAAGGGACGGTTTACTGAAAAACTGTTTTTT
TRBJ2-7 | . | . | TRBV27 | CASSLAGRQNEQYF | TGTGCCAGCAGTTTAGCGGGGAGGCAAAACGAGCAGTACTTC
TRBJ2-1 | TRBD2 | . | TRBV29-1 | CSVVPGPGGYNEQFF | TGCAGCGTTGTGCCCGGCCCGGGGGGCTACAATGAGCAGTTCTTC
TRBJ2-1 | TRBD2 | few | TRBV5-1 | CASSLEPSGSRVGLLNEQFF | TGCGCCAGCAGCTTGGAACCTAGCGGGAGTAGGGTTGGTCTGCTCAATGAGCAGTTCTTC
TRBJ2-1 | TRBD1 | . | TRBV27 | CASKSLVTGPYNEQFF | TGTGCCAGCAAGTCCCTGGTGACAGGGCCTTACAATGAGCAGTTCTTC
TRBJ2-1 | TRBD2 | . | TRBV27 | CASKGWASGGAGEQFF | TGTGCCAGCAAGGGGTGGGCTAGCGGGGGGGCCGGAGAGCAGTTCTTC
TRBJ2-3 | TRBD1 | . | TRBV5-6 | CASSPDRVGDTQYF | TGTGCCAGCAGCCCCGACAGGGTTGGAGATACGCAGTATTTT
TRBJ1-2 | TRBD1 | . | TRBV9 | CASSAWDRVGYTF | TGTGCCAGCAGCGCATGGGACAGGGTCGGCTACACCTTC
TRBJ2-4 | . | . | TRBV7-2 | CASSLGPILAKNIQYF | TGTGCCAGCAGTTTAGGGCCGATTTTAGCCAAAAACATTCAGTACTTC
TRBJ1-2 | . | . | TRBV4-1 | CASSQGGLGGAGYTF | TGCGCCAGCAGCCAAGGCGGCCTCGGGGGAGCTGGCTACACCTTC
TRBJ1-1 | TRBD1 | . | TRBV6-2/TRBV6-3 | CASSYPPGGLNTEAFF | TGTGCCAGCAGTTACCCCCCAGGGGGCTTGAACACTGAAGCTTTCTTT
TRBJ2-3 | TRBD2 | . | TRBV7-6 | CASSLSGRRTDTQYF | TGTGCCAGCAGCTTAAGCGGGAGGAGGACAGATACGCAGTATTTT
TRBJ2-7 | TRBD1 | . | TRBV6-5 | CATGQGMEQYF | TGTGCCACTGGACAGGGGATGGAGCAGTACTTC
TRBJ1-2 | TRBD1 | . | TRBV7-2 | CASSLAPGQGQRGYGYTF | TGTGCCAGCAGCTTAGCGCCGGGACAGGGGCAGAGGGGCTATGGCTACACCTTC
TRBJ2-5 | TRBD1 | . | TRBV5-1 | CASSLEQGGGETQYF | TGCGCCAGCAGCTTGGAACAGGGGGGTGGAGAGACCCAGTACTTC
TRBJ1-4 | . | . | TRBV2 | CASTRGNEKLFF | TGTGCCAGCACTAGGGGGAATGAAAAACTGTTTTTT
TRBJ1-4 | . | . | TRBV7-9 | CASSLALVVPALFF | TGTGCCAGCAGCTTAGCGCTAGTAGTGCCAGCACTGTTTTTT
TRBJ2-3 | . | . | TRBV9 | CASSPARWQLTDTQYF | TGTGCCAGCAGCCCCGCGAGGTGGCAGCTCACAGATACGCAGTATTTT
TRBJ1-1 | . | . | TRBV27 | CASSAINAEAFF | TGTGCCAGCAGTGCTATTAACGCTGAAGCTTTCTTT
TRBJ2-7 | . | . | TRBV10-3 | CAIRSTGSYEQYF | TGTGCCATCAGAAGCACAGGGTCCTACGAGCAGTACTTC
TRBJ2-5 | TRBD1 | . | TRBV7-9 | CASSRQGRQYF | TGTGCCAGCAGCCGACAGGGGAGGCAGTACTTC
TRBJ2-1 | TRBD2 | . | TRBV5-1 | CASSLLGLAGDGNEQFF | TGCGCCAGCAGCTTGTTAGGTCTAGCGGGAGATGGCAATGAGCAGTTCTTC
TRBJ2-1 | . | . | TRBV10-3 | CAISESAPDTEQFF | TGTGCCATCAGTGAGTCGGCCCCCGACACCGAGCAGTTCTTC
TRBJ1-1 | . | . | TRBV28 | CASSSTFWGLVAEAFF | TGTGCCAGCAGTTCAACTTTTTGGGGACTGGTCGCTGAAGCTTTCTTT
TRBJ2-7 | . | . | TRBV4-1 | CASSQGQALYEQYF | TGCGCCAGCAGCCAAGGACAGGCGCTTTACGAGCAGTACTTC
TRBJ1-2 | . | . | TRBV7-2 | CASSPLRGYTF | TGTGCCAGCAGCCCCCTTAGGGGCTACACCTTC
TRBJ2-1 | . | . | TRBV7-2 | CASSSKGRNYNEQFF | TGTGCCAGCAGCTCTAAGGGACGGAATTACAATGAGCAGTTCTTC
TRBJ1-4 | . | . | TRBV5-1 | CASSQTSTNEKLFF | TGCGCCAGCAGCCAGACATCAACTAATGAAAAACTGTTTTTT
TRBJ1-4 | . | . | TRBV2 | CASNSGTFATNEKLFF | TGTGCCAGCAATTCGGGGACTTTTGCAACTAATGAAAAACTGTTTTTT
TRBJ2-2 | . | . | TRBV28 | CASSLVGKLFF | TGTGCCAGCAGCCTCGTTGGAAAGCTGTTTTTT
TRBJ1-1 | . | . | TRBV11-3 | CASSQHQNTEAFF | TGTGCCAGCAGCCAGCACCAGAACACTGAAGCTTTCTTT
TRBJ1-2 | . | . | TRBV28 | CASSLLARQGNGYTF | TGTGCCAGCAGTTTATTAGCCCGGCAGGGCAATGGCTACACCTTC